This TCR beta chain was identified during a study of OX40 agonist ivuxolimab in advanced cancers. The overall study: Having had anti-PD-1, anti-PD-L1 or anti-CTLA-4 therapy before was allowed, and approximately 40% had some.

Only in-frame clones appear in the TCRdb table, and some are missing; sequencing was by immunoSEQ multiplex PCR. Among nearly 45,000 clones, more than 75% were seen once, and the ten largest hold 15%. About this clone itself: What it recognizes is unknown.

Overall study results and limits: Some patients without response likewise showed low normalized clonal expansion. CD4+ and CD8+ T cells in blood underwent clonal expansion by week 6 at 0.1 to 3.0 mg/kg. Individuals who were partial responders at 0.1-3.0 mg/kg had clonal expansion that ranked among the lowest.

V lost 3 bases, J lost 9 bases, and 12 bases lay in between. This CDR3 region has 14 residues. Germline CDR1 is SNHLY and CDR2 is FYNNEI. The sequenced sample was CD4+ or CD8+ T cells sorted from blood, obtained in a trial of the OX40 agonist ivuxolimab. This clonotype was obtained from an adult with an advanced solid tumor such as melanoma, head and neck, liver or kidney cancer. The V gene is TRBV2, the J gene TRBJ1-6; D is possibly TRBD1 (5 bases). DNA for the CDR3: TGTGCCAGCAGTGACTTGCGGGGGGGTTCACCCCTCCACTTT. It specifies CASSDLRGGSPLHF.